The 15 T cell receptor beta chains below come from one sample, sequenced in a study of T cells in Graves' hyperthyroidism and ophthalmopathy. Researchers amplified the TCR beta CDR3 regions from RNA transcripts. Carried out on the TCR CDR3, a first-round RT-PCR used the HTBI primer set. TCRdb ran MiXCR on the multiplex PCR reads and lists one entry per CDR3 protein. The sample has some 560,000 distinct CDR3 sequences, around 15% seen once. Sequenced: blood. The receptors originated from a woman aged 40 to 55 with Graves' hyperthyroidism.

This clonotype occurred a few times. The CDR3 region has the DNA TGTGCCAGCAGCGCCGGGACAGGGAAGAGCGAGCAGTACTTC. This sequence encodes CASSAGTGKSEQYF. This chain uses TRBV7-9 with TRBJ2-7, with TRBD1 identical over 9 bases. J gave up 6 bases and V 5 bases, and 8 bases lay outside the gene matches. Germline CDR1 SEHNR, CDR2 FQNEAQ (reference sequence). The CDR3 runs 14 residues.

This clonotype was counted at least ten times. This sequence joins TRBV20-1 and TRBJ2-7; D might be TRBD1 (6 bases). Per germline, CDR1 DFQATT and CDR2 SNEGSKA (reference sequence). The CDR3 length is 12 residues. The V end lost 5 bases, the J end lost 5 bases, and 13 bases lay between the germline ends. The CDR3 loop is CSAAGDVNEQYF. DNA of the CDR3: TGCAGTGCTGCAGGGGACGTAAACGAGCAGTACTTC.

This clonotype has a handful of counts. The chain combines TRBV3-1 with TRBJ2-6; a weak D match, TRBD1 (6 bases). The CDR3 extends over 18 amino acids. Germline V gene data show CDR1 as LGHDT and CDR2 as YNNKEL (reference sequence). The germline V and J ends were trimmed by 3 bases and 0 bases, with 15 bases remaining between them. CDR3 residues: CASSHRQGIPSGANVLTF. DNA for the CDR3: TGTGCCAGCAGCCATCGTCAGGGGATTCCCTCTGGGGCCAACGTCCTGACTTTC.

This clonotype came up many times. This rearrangement joins TRBV10-3 to TRBJ1-3; possible D gene TRBD1, 6 bases. The CDR3 spans 15 residues. Germline loops: CDR1 ENHRY, CDR2 SYGVKD. The V and J ends lost 3 bases and 0 bases respectively, with 9 bases between them. The CDR3 spells CAISDGDTSGNTIYF. CDR3 DNA sequence: TGTGCCATCAGTGACGGGGACACCTCTGGAAACACCATATATTTT.

This clonotype was seen repeatedly, ten times or more. V usage is TRBV18 and J usage is TRBJ1-1; D ambiguous. The CDR3 loop spans 13 amino acids. The germline V and J ends were trimmed by 2 bases and 1 base, with 5 bases remaining between them. Germline CDR1 is KGHSH and CDR2 is LQKENI. The CDR3 region has the DNA TGTGCCAGCTCACCAATGGGGAACACTGAAGCTTTCTTT. The encoded protein is CASSPMGNTEAFF.

This clonotype was seen at least ten times. The J gene is TRBJ2-5, the V gene TRBV28, with D tentatively TRBD2 (6 bases). The CDR3 totals 20 residues. V lost 5 bases, J lost 5 bases, and 33 bases lay in between. Looked up from germline, CDR1 is MDHEN and CDR2 is SYDVKM. CDR3 amino acids: CASSIPGLKQEQWILETQYF. For the CDR3, the DNA is TGTGCCAGCAGTATCCCGGGACTTAAACAGGAGCAGTGGATCTTGGAGACCCAGTACTTC.

As for this clonotype: This could be a read error, since a much larger clone is one nucleotide away. Since no conserved phenylalanine or tryptophan closes the CDR3, a read error is the likely cause. The chain recombines TRBV3-1 with TRBJ2-6; D may be TRBD2 (5 bases). This CDR3 spans 18 amino acids. The germline V gene has CDR1 LGHDT and CDR2 YNNKEL (reference sequence). The V and J ends lost 4 bases and 3 bases respectively, with 19 bases between them. The CDR3 loop is CASSRSQSTRGGANVLTL. DNA of the CDR3: TGTGCCAGCAGCCGATCACAGAGCACCCGGGGTGGGGCCAACGTCCTGACTCTC.

This chain joins TRBV5-1 and TRBJ1-2; 9 nucleotides match TRBD1. The CDR3 extends over 17 amino acids. With V trimmed by 1 base and J by 4 bases, 11 bases remained unmatched. Germline V gives CDR1 SGHRS, CDR2 YFSETQ. This chain's CDR3 is CASSLNSGTGRLYGYTF. The CDR3, as DNA: TGCGCCAGCAGCTTGAACTCCGGGACAGGGCGGCTCTATGGCTACACCTTC.

This clonotype was found many times. The rearrangement links TRBV2 to TRBJ2-1, with 11 bases matching TRBD2. Per the germline V gene, CDR1 is SNHLY and CDR2 is FYNNEI. V lost 3 bases to trimming and J lost 4 bases; unmatched junction nucleotides: 11. The CDR3 has 18 amino acids. Written as DNA, the CDR3 is TGTGCCAGCAGTGAGGGGAATGTACTAGCGGGAGCTTACAATGAGCAGTTCTTC. Its translation: CASSEGNVLAGAYNEQFF.

About this clonotype itself: Possible read error: a much larger clone is one base away. The genes are TRBV12-3 or TRBV12-4 and TRBJ2-7; TRBD2 matches at 7 bases. This CDR3 contains 14 residues. The CDR3 bases are TGTGTCAGCAGCGGGGTGACAGATTCCTACGAGCAGTACTTC. It is translated as CVSSGVTDSYEQYF.

J is TRBJ1-1 and V is TRBV7-9; D is possibly TRBD1 (5 bases). The germline V and J ends were trimmed by 1 base and 8 bases, with 11 bases remaining between them. Germline loops: CDR1 SEHNR, CDR2 FQNEAQ (reference sequence). The CDR3 spans 13 residues. CDR3 region: CASSLEMGEEAFF. The CDR3 nucleotides are TGTGCCAGCAGCTTAGAGATGGGGGAAGAAGCTTTCTTT.

This clonotype has a count of ten or more. The chain joins TRBV6-2 or TRBV6-3 to TRBJ1-2; D unclear. V lost 6 bases, J lost 0 bases, and 14 bases lay in between. The CDR3 contains 15 residues. The germline gives CDR1 MNHEY, CDR2 SVGEGT. CDR3 bases: TGTGCCAGCAGACTCCGACGGCTAGCTAACTATGGCTACACCTTC. Residues: CASRLRRLANYGYTF.

This clonotype was detected ten times or more. The chain recombines TRBV4-1 with TRBJ2-1; D might be TRBD1 (6 bases). The CDR3 has 15 residues. From germline, CDR1 is MGHRA and CDR2 YSYEKL. Trimming took 2 bases from V and 5 from J, leaving 13 bases between them. The CDR3 DNA reads as TGCGCCAGCAGCCAACCCGGGACACGGAACAATGAGCAGTTCTTC. Translating gives CASSQPGTRNNEQFF.

The V call is TRBV2, the J call TRBJ1-2; TRBD1 matches at 7 bases. Germline V gives CDR1 SNHLY, CDR2 FYNNEI. The CDR3 extends over 14 amino acids. The V gene end was trimmed by 6 bases and the J gene end by 4 bases; junction bases not matched to a gene: 8. This CDR3 is CASSMTGRLYGYTF. Here the CDR3 DNA reads TGTGCCAGCAGCATGACAGGGCGGCTCTATGGCTACACCTTC.

This clonotype occurred a few times. The V gene is TRBV27, the J gene TRBJ2-1; 10 positions agree with TRBD2. Per germline, CDR1 MNHEY and CDR2 SMNVEV (reference sequence). The CDR3 runs to 15 residues. V trimming: 7 bases; J trimming: 1 base; junction bases outside the gene matches: 4. CDR3 protein: CASKGLAASYNEQFF. The CDR3 region has the DNA TGTGCCAGCAAAGGACTAGCGGCGTCCTACAATGAGCAGTTCTTC.